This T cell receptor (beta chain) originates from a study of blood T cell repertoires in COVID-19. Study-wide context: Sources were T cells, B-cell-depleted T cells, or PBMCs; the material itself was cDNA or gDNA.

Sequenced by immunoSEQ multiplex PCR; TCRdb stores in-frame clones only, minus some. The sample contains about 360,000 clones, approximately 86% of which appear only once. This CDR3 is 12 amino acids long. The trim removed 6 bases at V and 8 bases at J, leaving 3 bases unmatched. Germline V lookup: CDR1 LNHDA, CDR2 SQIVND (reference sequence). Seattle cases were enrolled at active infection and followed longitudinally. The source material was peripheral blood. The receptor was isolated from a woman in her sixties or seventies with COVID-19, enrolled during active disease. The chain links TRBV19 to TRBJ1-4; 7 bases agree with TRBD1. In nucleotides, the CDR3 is TGTGCCAGTAGCGCAGGGGGGGAAAAACTGTTTTTT. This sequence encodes CASSAGGEKLFF. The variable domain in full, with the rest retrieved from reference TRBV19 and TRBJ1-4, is DGGITQSPKYLFRKEGQNVTLSCEQNLNHDAMYWYRQDPGQGLRLIYYSQIVNDFQKGDIAEGYSVSREKKESFPLTVTSAQKNPTAFYLCASSAGGEKLFFGSGTQLSVL.